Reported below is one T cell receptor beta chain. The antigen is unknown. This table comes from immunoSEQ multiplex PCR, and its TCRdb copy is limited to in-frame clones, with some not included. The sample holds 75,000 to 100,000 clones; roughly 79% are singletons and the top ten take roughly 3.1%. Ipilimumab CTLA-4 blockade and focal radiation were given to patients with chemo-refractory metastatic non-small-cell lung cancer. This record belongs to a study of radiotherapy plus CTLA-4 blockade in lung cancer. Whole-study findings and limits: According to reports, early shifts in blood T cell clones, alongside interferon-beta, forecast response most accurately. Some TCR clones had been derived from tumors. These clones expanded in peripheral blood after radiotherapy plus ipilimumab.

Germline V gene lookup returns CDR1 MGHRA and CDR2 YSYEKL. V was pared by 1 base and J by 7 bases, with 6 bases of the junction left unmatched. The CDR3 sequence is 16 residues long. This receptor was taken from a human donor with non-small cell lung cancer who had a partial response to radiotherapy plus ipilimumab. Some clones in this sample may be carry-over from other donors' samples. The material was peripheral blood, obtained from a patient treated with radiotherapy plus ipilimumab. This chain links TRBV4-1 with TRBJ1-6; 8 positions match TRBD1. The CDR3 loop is CASSQAKGQGNSPLHF. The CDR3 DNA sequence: TGCGCCAGCAGCCAAGCCAAAGGACAGGGCAATTCACCCCTCCACTTT.